Reported below is one T cell receptor (beta chain). What it binds is unknown. This specimen comes from a study of cytomegalovirus exposure and HLA in healthy donors. Study details: In an earlier analysis, around 120 million unique TCR beta sequences were found from 150 million to 200 million T cells.

Study observations and caveats: Some V segments, TRBV6-2 and TRBV6-3 among them, were indistinguishable and were therefore excluded. Most of the CMV-associated TCR beta chains (in a later analysis) appeared to be HLA-restricted.

The PCR employed 60 Vbeta primers together with 13 Jbeta primers. Sequencing used immunoSEQ multiplex PCR; TCRdb keeps in-frame clones, though not all of them. Of 100,000 to 150,000 clones in the sample, roughly four fifths were seen once. The germline V gene has CDR1 MNHEY and CDR2 SVGAGI. Trimming removed 2 bases from V and 7 bases from J; junction bases left unmatched: 6. The CDR3 runs to 16 residues. The donors were healthy bone marrow donors. The rearrangement links TRBV6-5 to TRBJ1-4, with 11 positions matching TRBD1. The clonotype was recovered from a woman aged 45-59 years in good health and CMV-seronegative. The sequenced material came from PBMCs. The CDR3 DNA reads TGTGCCAGCAGTTACAGGGACAGGGGGGGAAGTGAAAAACTGTTTTTT. Its protein product is CASSYRDRGGSEKLFF.